These 10 T cell receptor beta chains share one sample of origin, sequenced in a study of blood T cells in healthy people across ages. Sample-barcoded 5' priming and a J-beta primer mix drove a second PCR of roughly 6 to 12 cycles. Each CDR3 protein gets one entry after TCRdb re-called the 5' RACE reads with MiXCR. The data contain roughly 1,500,000 distinct CDR3 sequences, roughly a third of them singletons. Sequenced sample: blood. All receptors come from a woman in her thirties in good health.

CDR3 in amino acids: CASSHEPRNNLTYEQYF. CDR3 nucleotides: TGCGCCAGCAGCCATGAACCCCGGAACAATCTAACCTACGAGCAGTACTTC. The chain links TRBV4-1 to TRBJ2-7; D is ambiguous. The germline CDR1 and CDR2 sequences are MGHRA and YSYEKL. CDR3 size: 17 residues. Trimming shortened V by 3 bases and J by 2 bases, and 20 bases separated the two germline ends.

This chain links TRBV25-1 with TRBJ1-1; D not resolved. This CDR3 has 12 residues. The germline V gene encodes CDR1 MGHDK and CDR2 SYGVNS. V lost 5 bases to trimming and J lost 5 bases, with 9 bases between them. Here the CDR3 reads CASSRSVTEAFF. The CDR3 nucleotides are TGTGCCAGCAGTCGGTCGGTGACTGAAGCTTTCTTT. The full variable domain, completed using reference TRBV25-1 and TRBJ1-1, is EADIYQTPRYLVIGTGKKITLECSQTMGHDKMYWYQQDPGMELHLIHYSYGVNSTEKGDLSSESTVSRIRTEHFPLTLESARPSHTSQYLCASSRSVTEAFFGQGTRLTVV.

This clonotype has a handful of counts. CDR3 region: CATSRFGQGKRNIQYF. CDR3 coding DNA: TGTGCCACCAGCAGATTCGGACAGGGGAAACGAAACATTCAGTACTTC. The J gene is TRBJ2-4, the V gene TRBV15, with 9 bases lining up with TRBD1. The CDR3 has 16 residues. Germline-derived CDR1 and CDR2 are LNHNV and YYDKDF (reference sequence). Trimming at V came to 2 bases and at J to 6 bases, leaving 8 bases not matched to a gene.

Notes on this clonotype: At one of its ends the junction is not consistent with the germline gene, which may arise from a read error. The J gene is TRBJ2-7, the V gene TRBV28; 10 bases are a match to TRBD1. This CDR3 is built from 15 residues. Germline values: CDR1 MDHEN, CDR2 SYDVKM. The CDR3 DNA is TGTGCCAGCAGTTTAGGGACAGGGGTTTCCTACGAGCGGTACTTC. It codes for CASSLGTGVSYERYF.

The chain carries TRBV28 and TRBJ1-2; no reliable D call. The CDR3 extends over 15 amino acids. Per germline, CDR1 MDHEN and CDR2 SYDVKM. V lost 5 bases, J lost 6 bases, and 19 bases lay in between. The CDR3 region is CASSSLRADIDGYTF. CDR3 nucleotide sequence: TGTGCCAGCAGTAGCTTAAGGGCGGATATTGATGGCTACACCTTC.

The genes are TRBV20-1 and TRBJ1-1, with D unclear. Trimming removed 6 bases at V and 1 base at J, with 9 bases between. CDR1 DFQATT and CDR2 SNEGSKA come from the germline V gene (reference sequence). The CDR3 extends over 12 amino acids. The CDR3 DNA reads TGCAGTGCAGGGAGGGCGAACACTGAAGCTTTCTTT. Its translation: CSAGRANTEAFF.

This clonotype has a handful of counts. The chain couples TRBV7-8 to TRBJ1-2; 7 nucleotides agree with TRBD1. The CDR3 is 12 residues long. The trim removed 5 bases at V and 7 bases at J, leaving 4 bases unmatched. CDR1 is SGHVS and CDR2 is FQNEAQ in the germline V gene. The CDR3 spells CASSVDRVGYTF. The CDR3 coding sequence is TGTGCCAGCAGCGTAGACAGGGTTGGCTACACCTTC. Full variable domain (outside the CDR3, taken from reference TRBV7-8 and TRBJ1-2): GAGVSQSPRYKVAKRGQDVALRCDPISGHVSLFWYQQALGQGPEFLTYFQNEAQLDKSGLPSDRFFAERPEGSVSTLKIQRTQQEDSAVYLCASSVDRVGYTFGSGTRLTVV.

The CDR3 sequence: CASSLNGPPHDNEQFF. The CDR3, as DNA: TGTGCCAGCAGCTTAAATGGGCCCCCCCACGACAATGAGCAGTTCTTC. V and J are TRBV11-3 and TRBJ2-1; no definite D call. CDR3 size: 16 residues. Germline values: CDR1 SGHNT, CDR2 YENEEA. Trimming removed 2 bases at V and 5 bases at J, with 16 bases between.

The rearrangement uses TRBV3-1 and TRBJ2-7, with TRBD2 matching 12 bases. The germline CDR1 and CDR2 sequences are LGHDT and YNNKEL (reference sequence). J lost 3 bases, V lost 4 bases, and 4 bases had no gene match. The CDR3 has 15 residues. The chain's CDR3 is CASSPRTSGIYEQYF. The CDR3 DNA reads as TGTGCCAGCAGCCCAAGGACTAGCGGGATCTACGAGCAGTACTTC.

This clonotype showed up just once. The chain joins TRBV6-5 to TRBJ1-2; 7 nucleotides line up with TRBD1. V was clipped by 6 bases and J by 8 bases; unmatched bases: 6. Germline loops: CDR1 MNHEY, CDR2 SVGAGI. There are 12 residues in the CDR3. The CDR3 bases are TGTGCCAGCAGGAGAGGGGGCGAGGGCTACACCTTC. This translates into CASRRGGEGYTF.